The sequence of this T cell receptor (beta chain) was determined in a study of regulatory T cells in long-lasting Graves disease. This CDR3 has 17 residues. The J segment lost 4 bases and the V segment lost 1 base, leaving 9 bases of the junction unmatched. The germline V gene has CDR1 SGHRS and CDR2 YFSETQ. Library construction for TCR beta used iRepertoire HTBI primers and Arm-PCR of CDR3 regions. MiXCR, run by TCRdb on the multiplex PCR reads, gives a single entry per CDR3 protein. The sample yields under 500,000 distinct CDR3 sequences, around 21% seen once. Time point in this sample: persistent/refractory GD, antithyroid drugs over 5 years with positive TRAb. The TCR library was prepared using RNA isolated from PBMCs.

Sequenced here: peripheral blood mononuclear cells (PBMCs), sampled when the disease was refractory, from a patient treated with antithyroid drugs. The J gene is TRBJ1-1, the V gene TRBV5-1, with 11 bases aligning to TRBD1. The receptor comes from a female donor with Graves disease. The chain's CDR3 is CASSLWTGGGKATEAFF. CDR3 nucleotides: TGCGCCAGCAGCTTGTGGACAGGGGGCGGGAAGGCCACTGAAGCTTTCTTT.